Listed here are 2 T cell receptor beta chains from one sample, sequenced in a study of blood T cells in healthy people across ages. It was with a sample-barcoded 5' primer and a J-beta primer mix that a second PCR of roughly 7 to 12 cycles was run. TCRdb ran MiXCR on the 5' RACE reads and lists one entry per CDR3 protein. Among over 1.5 million distinct CDR3 sequences listed, about 49% were seen once. The sequencing input was blood. The receptors shown here come from a woman aged 40-49 years in good health.

The chain couples TRBV29-1 to TRBJ1-4, with D possibly being TRBD1 (6 bases). The CDR3 extends over 15 amino acids. CDR1 is SQVTM, CDR2 ANQGSEA, per germline. V lost 4 bases to trimming and J lost 8 bases, with 20 bases between them. CDR3 residues: CSVARSGTREEKLFF. The CDR3 region has the DNA TGCAGCGTTGCGCGGTCTGGGACACGGGAGGAAAAACTGTTTTTT.

This rearrangement joins TRBV28 to TRBJ2-5; no clear D gene. V lost 2 bases and J lost 2, with 9 bases in between. CDR1 MDHEN and CDR2 SYDVKM come from the germline V gene. The CDR3 extends over 14 amino acids. The chain's CDR3 is CASSLQVWQETQYF. For the CDR3, the DNA is TGTGCCAGCAGTTTACAGGTTTGGCAAGAGACCCAGTACTTC. The complete variable domain, with remaining parts taken from reference TRBV28 and TRBJ2-5, reads DVKVTQSSRYLVKRTGEKVFLECVQDMDHENMFWYRQDPGLGLRLIYFSYDVKMKEKGDIPEGYSVSREKKERFSLILESASTNQTSMYLCASSLQVWQETQYFGPGTRLLVL.